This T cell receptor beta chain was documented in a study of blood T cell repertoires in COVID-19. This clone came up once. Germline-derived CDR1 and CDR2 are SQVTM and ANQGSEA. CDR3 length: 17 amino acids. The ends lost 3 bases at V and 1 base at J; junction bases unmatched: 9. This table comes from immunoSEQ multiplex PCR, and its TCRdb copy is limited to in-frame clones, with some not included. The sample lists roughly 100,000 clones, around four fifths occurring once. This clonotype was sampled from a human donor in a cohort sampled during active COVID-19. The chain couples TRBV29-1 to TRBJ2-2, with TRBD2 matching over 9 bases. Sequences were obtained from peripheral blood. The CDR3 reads CSVDGSAGGRNTGELFF. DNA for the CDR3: TGCAGCGTTGACGGGTCGGCGGGGGGGCGGAACACCGGGGAGCTGTTTTTT.